The 19 T cell receptor beta chains given below trace back to one sample, sequenced in a study of cytomegalovirus exposure and HLA in healthy donors. PCR used 60 Vbeta primers and 13 Jbeta primers. The method was immunoSEQ multiplex PCR; TCRdb's version includes in-frame clones alone and lacks a portion of them. Here the sample spans approximately 160,000 clones, 80% being singletons. The sequenced material came from PBMCs. The receptors were gathered from a man aged 18 to 30 in good health and CMV-seropositive.

V is TRBV11-3 and J is TRBJ2-1; the match to TRBD1 covers 8 bases. Germline CDR1 SGHNT, CDR2 YENEEA. Losses at the gene ends were 4 bases for V and 4 bases for J; bases not matched to a gene: 6. This CDR3 spans 15 amino acids. CDR3 sequence reads: CASSSNRDRYNEQFF. In DNA form, the CDR3 reads TGTGCCAGCAGCTCGAACCGGGACAGGTACAATGAGCAGTTCTTC.

This clone came up a few times. This chain uses TRBV6-5 with TRBJ2-5; 10 bases fit TRBD1. CDR3 length equals 16 residues. The trim removed 2 bases at V and 2 bases at J, leaving 5 bases unmatched. Germline CDR1 is MNHEY and CDR2 is SVGAGI. DNA for the CDR3: TGTGCCAGCAGTTACACGACAGGGGGCCTACAAGAGACCCAGTACTTC. Its translation: CASSYTTGGLQETQYF.

The J gene is TRBJ2-1, the V gene TRBV19; D is unclear. V was trimmed by 3 bases and J by 5 bases, leaving 5 bases between them. The CDR3 is made up of 12 amino acids. CDR1 is LNHDA and CDR2 is SQIVND in the germline V gene (reference sequence). As DNA, the CDR3 is TGTGCCAGTAGTATTACAGACAATGAGCAGTTCTTC. Protein sequence: CASSITDNEQFF. Full variable domain (remainder filled in from reference TRBV19 and TRBJ2-1): DGGITQSPKYLFRKEGQNVTLSCEQNLNHDAMYWYRQDPGQGLRLIYYSQIVNDFQKGDIAEGYSVSREKKESFPLTVTSAQKNPTAFYLCASSITDNEQFFGPGTRLTVL.

V and J are TRBV28 and TRBJ2-3; 8 nucleotides match TRBD1. There are 16 residues in the CDR3. Germline V gives CDR1 MDHEN, CDR2 SYDVKM. V lost 8 bases to trimming and J lost 2 bases; unmatched junction nucleotides: 12. CDR3 sequence reads: CASSGFRTGFTDTQYF. In DNA, the CDR3 is TGTGCCAGCTCAGGATTCCGGACAGGGTTCACAGATACGCAGTATTTT.

This clone was detected only a few times. The chain has TRBV27 and TRBJ2-1, with TRBD2 as a possible D gene (5 bases). CDR3 length: 13 residues. The V end lost 1 base, the J end lost 9 bases, and 10 bases lay between the germline ends. Germline-derived CDR1 and CDR2 are MNHEY and SMNVEV (reference sequence). In nucleotides, the CDR3 is TGTGCCAGCAGTTTATTCGTCCGGGGTGAGCAGTTCTTC. Its protein is CASSLFVRGEQFF.

V gene TRBV5-1 combines with J gene TRBJ2-7; 10 bases align to TRBD2. Looked up from germline, CDR1 is SGHRS and CDR2 is YFSETQ. The trim removed 0 bases at V and 5 bases at J, leaving 8 bases unmatched. This CDR3 spans 16 amino acids. This CDR3 reads CASSLGQPGLANEQYF. The CDR3 DNA is TGCGCCAGCAGCTTGGGTCAGCCGGGACTAGCGAACGAGCAGTACTTC.

The chain joins TRBV11-2 to TRBJ2-6, with 9 bases aligning to TRBD2. The CDR3 has 16 amino acids. Germline lookup yields CDR1 SGHAT and CDR2 FQNNGV. Trimming removed 5 bases from V and 4 bases from J; junction bases left unmatched: 6. Here the CDR3 reads CASSLGLASGANVLTF. In DNA form, the CDR3 reads TGTGCCAGCAGCCTGGGACTAGCATCCGGGGCCAACGTCCTGACTTTC.

The chain joins TRBV13 to TRBJ2-7; D not certain. This CDR3 comprises 14 residues. Germline CDR1 and CDR2: PRHDT and FYEKMQ (reference sequence). V was pared by 3 bases and J by 7 bases, with 16 bases between. CDR3 bases: TGTGCCAGCAGCTTTACCTCCAACTACGAGGAGCAGTACTTC. Translating gives CASSFTSNYEEQYF. Looking up the rest from reference TRBV13 and TRBJ2-7 gives the full variable domain: AAGVIQSPRHLIKEKRETATLKCYPIPRHDTVYWYQQGPGQDPQFLISFYEKMQSDKGSIPDRFSAQQFSDYHSELNMSSLELGDSALYFCASSFTSNYEEQYFGPGTRLTVT.

This chain joins TRBV2 and TRBJ1-1; 7 bases map to TRBD1. CDR1 and CDR2 from the germline V gene are SNHLY and FYNNEI. The CDR3 has 16 residues. The V gene end was trimmed by 5 bases and the J gene end by 0 bases; junction bases not matched to a gene: 9. The CDR3 DNA is TGTGCCAGCAGTACGACAGGGCATGTAATGAACACTGAAGCTTTCTTT. Its translation: CASSTTGHVMNTEAFF.

This chain joins TRBV5-1 and TRBJ1-3, with TRBD1 identical over 7 bases. Germline V gene sequence: CDR1 SGHRS, CDR2 YFSETQ. With 2 bases clipped from V and 0 bases from J, the junction kept 5 bases outside the gene matches. The CDR3 length is 16 residues. In nucleotides, the CDR3 is TGCGCCAGCAGCTTCGGGACAGTTGCCTCTGGAAACACCATATATTTT. This translates into CASSFGTVASGNTIYF.

The DNA for the CDR3 is TGTGCCAGCAGCTCGGGGAGAGACAGGGCCACTAATGAAAAACTGTTTTTT. It yields the protein CASSSGRDRATNEKLFF. V gene TRBV5-6 combines with J gene TRBJ1-4, with 7 bases that match TRBD1. The CDR3 runs to 17 residues. Germline V gives CDR1 SGHDT, CDR2 YYEEEE. The J segment lost 2 bases and the V segment lost 3 bases, leaving 10 bases of the junction unmatched. Complete variable domain (other parts from reference TRBV5-6 and TRBJ1-4): DAGVTQSPTHLIKTRGQQVTLRCSPKSGHDTVSWYQQALGQGPQFIFQYYEEEERQRGNFPDRFSGHQFPNYSSELNVNALLLGDSALYLCASSSGRDRATNEKLFFGSGTQLSVL.

The chain employs TRBV21-1 and TRBJ2-4; TRBD2 is the table's D call and was not checked against the DNA. TRBV21-1 is recorded as a pseudogene. This CDR3 is built from 14 residues. In DNA form, the CDR3 reads TGTGCCAGCAGCGTGAGGGCCACTCTAAACATTCAGTACTTC. Translation gives CASSVRATLNIQYF.

The chain combines TRBV15 with TRBJ2-7; 8 bases fit TRBD1. J gave up 3 bases and V 1 base, and 2 bases lay outside the gene matches. The CDR3 loop spans 14 amino acids. CDR1 is LNHNV and CDR2 is YYDKDF in the germline V gene (reference sequence). The chain's CDR3 is CATSRGDRGYEQYF. CDR3 coding DNA: TGTGCCACCAGCAGAGGCGACAGGGGCTACGAGCAGTACTTC.

This clone has only a few counts. The rearrangement joins TRBV6-5 to TRBJ2-4; 10 bases agree with TRBD1. Germline V CDR1 and CDR2: MNHEY, SVGAGI. With 6 bases clipped from V and 7 bases from J, the junction kept 6 bases outside the gene matches. There are 14 residues in the CDR3. CDR3 protein: CASSVPGQGNIQYF. Written as DNA, the CDR3 is TGTGCCAGCAGCGTACCGGGACAGGGGAACATTCAGTACTTC.

The chain combines TRBV9 with TRBJ2-1; D not resolved. With 1 base removed from V and 0 bases from J, the gap between germline ends came to 8 bases. CDR1 and CDR2 (germline): SGDLS, YYNGEE. The CDR3 has 15 residues. In DNA form, the CDR3 reads TGTGCCAGCAGCGTAAAATGGAGCTCCTACAATGAGCAGTTCTTC. Its translation is CASSVKWSSYNEQFF. Using reference TRBV9 and TRBJ2-1 for the parts outside the CDR3, the full variable domain is DSGVTQTPKHLITATGQRVTLRCSPRSGDLSVYWYQQSLDQGLQFLIQYYNGEERAKGNILERFSAQQFPDLHSELNLSSLELGDSALYFCASSVKWSSYNEQFFGPGTRLTVL.

The chain couples TRBV11-2 to TRBJ1-1; D is undetermined. CDR3 length equals 15 residues. Germline V CDR1 and CDR2: SGHAT, FQNNGV. V lost 1 base and J 0 bases, leaving 9 bases between the germline ends. CDR3 residues: CASSLGAYMNTEAFF. DNA of the CDR3: TGTGCCAGCAGCTTAGGGGCGTACATGAACACTGAAGCTTTCTTT. The whole variable domain, remainder taken from reference TRBV11-2 and TRBJ1-1, is EAGVAQSPRYKIIEKRQSVAFWCNPISGHATLYWYQQILGQGPKLLIQFQNNGVVDDSQLPKDRFSAERLKGVDSTLKIQPAKLEDSAVYLCASSLGAYMNTEAFFGQGTRLTVV.

This clone came up a few times. The V and J genes are TRBV9 and TRBJ2-7; no reliable D call. V shed 4 bases and J shed 7 bases, with 15 bases lying between them. This CDR3 has 13 amino acids. Germline assignment: CDR1 SGDLS and CDR2 YYNGEE. CDR3 sequence: CASSPPAGVEQYF. DNA for the CDR3: TGTGCCAGCAGCCCTCCCGCAGGTGTAGAGCAGTACTTC.

The V call is TRBV4-3, the J call TRBJ2-7; maybe TRBD1 (6 bases). Germline CDR1 is LGHNA and CDR2 is YSLEER. V lost 5 bases and J 3 bases, leaving 11 bases between the germline ends. The CDR3 spans 13 residues. The CDR3 DNA reads as TGCGCCAGCAGCAAACAGGGAAGCTACGAGCAGTACTTC. As protein: CASSKQGSYEQYF.

This chain links TRBV5-6 with TRBJ1-1; a weak D match, TRBD1 (5 bases). V dropped 4 bases and J dropped 4 bases, with 8 bases sitting between them. The CDR3 runs 12 residues. The germline V gene encodes CDR1 SGHDT and CDR2 YYEEEE. The chain's CDR3 is CASSPRGTEAFF. In DNA, the CDR3 is TGTGCCAGCAGCCCAAGGGGCACTGAAGCTTTCTTT.